The clone carrying this T cell receptor beta chain was observed a handful of times. Antigen: not known. Per germline, CDR1 SGHRS and CDR2 YFSETQ. The CDR3 contains 13 residues. Trimming removed 5 bases from V and 8 bases from J, with 16 bases in between. This sample was taken from a study of cytomegalovirus exposure and HLA in healthy donors. Study-level points and caveats: Most of the CMV-associated TCR beta chains (in a later analysis) appeared to be HLA-restricted.

Amplification used 60 Vbeta primers and 13 Jbeta primers. Assay used: immunoSEQ multiplex PCR; TCRdb lists only in-frame clones, some missing. The sample contains about 140,000 clones, 88% of which appear only once. Sequenced material: PBMCs. V is TRBV5-1 and J is TRBJ1-2; D may be TRBD1 (6 bases). This clonotype was obtained from a middle-aged woman in good health and CMV-seronegative. CDR3 bases: TGCGCCAGCAGGCAGGGGTGGGTCGGGGGCTACACCTTC. Its translation: CASRQGWVGGYTF.